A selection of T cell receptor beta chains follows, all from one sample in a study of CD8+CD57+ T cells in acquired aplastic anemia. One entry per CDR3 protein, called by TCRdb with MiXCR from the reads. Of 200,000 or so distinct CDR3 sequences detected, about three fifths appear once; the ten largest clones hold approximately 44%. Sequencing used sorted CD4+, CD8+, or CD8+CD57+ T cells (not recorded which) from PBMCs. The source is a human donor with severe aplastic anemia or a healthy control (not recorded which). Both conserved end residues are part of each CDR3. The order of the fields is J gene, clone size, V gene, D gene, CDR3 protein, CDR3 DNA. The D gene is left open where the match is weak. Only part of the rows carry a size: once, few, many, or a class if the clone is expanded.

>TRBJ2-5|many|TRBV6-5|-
CASSSSTVAETQYF
TGTGCCAGCAGCTCTTCGACAGTGGCAGAGACCCAGTACTTC
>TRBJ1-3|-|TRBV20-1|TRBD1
CSARHTGGSGNTIYF
TGCAGTGCGCGGCATACAGGGGGCTCTGGAAACACCATATATTTT
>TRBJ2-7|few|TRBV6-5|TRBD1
CASSSDRGDEQYF
TGTGCCAGCAGTTCGGACAGGGGGGACGAGCAGTACTTC
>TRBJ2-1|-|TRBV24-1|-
CATSPRAQKSSYNEQFF
TGTGCCACCTCTCCCCGGGCCCAAAAAAGCTCCTACAATGAGCAGTTCTTC
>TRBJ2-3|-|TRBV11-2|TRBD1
CASSKRQGLGSTDTQYF
TGTGCCAGCAGCAAAAGACAGGGTCTGGGAAGCACAGATACGCAGTATTTT
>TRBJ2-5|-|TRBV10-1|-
CASSEGEGDIGKETQYF
TGCGCCAGCAGTGAGGGTGAAGGGGACATCGGGAAAGAGACCCAGTACTTC
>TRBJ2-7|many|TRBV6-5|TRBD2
CASSPLAGGIYEQYF
TGTGCCAGCAGCCCGTTAGCGGGGGGAATTTACGAGCAGTACTTC
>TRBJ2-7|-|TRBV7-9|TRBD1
CASSLLGQGYEQYF
TGTGCCAGCAGCTTATTGGGACAGGGCTACGAGCAGTACTTC
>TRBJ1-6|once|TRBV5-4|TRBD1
CASSPRTGSNSPLHF
TGTGCCAGCAGCCCTAGGACAGGGAGTAATTCACCCCTCCACTTT
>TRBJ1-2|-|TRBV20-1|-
CSAPVRDTYGYTF
TGCAGTGCTCCAGTGAGGGACACCTATGGCTACACCTTC
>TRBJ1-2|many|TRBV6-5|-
CASSYSIGGNYGYTF
TGTGCCAGCAGTTACTCGATCGGGGGCAACTATGGCTACACCTTC
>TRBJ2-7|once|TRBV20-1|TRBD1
CSVQTGLSYEQYF
TGCAGTGTTCAGACAGGGCTCTCCTACGAGCAGTACTTC
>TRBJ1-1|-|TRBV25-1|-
CASTRQGDGTEAFF
TGTGCCAGCACTCGGCAGGGCGATGGCACTGAAGCTTTCTTT
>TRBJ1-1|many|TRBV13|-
CASSGDEMNTEAFF
TGTGCCAGCAGTGGAGACGAAATGAACACTGAAGCTTTCTTT